These 29 T cell receptor beta chains were all obtained from the same sample, sequenced in a study of shared clonotypes between healthy human individuals. Assay used: immunoSEQ multiplex PCR; TCRdb lists only in-frame clones, some missing. Of over a million clones listed, 98% are singletons. The specimen sequenced was naive CD4+ T cells sorted from blood. Subset defined: CD45RA+ positively selected. All receptors derive from a young man in good health.

This chain joins TRBV19 and TRBJ2-1; perhaps TRBD2 as D (6 bases). This CDR3 contains 12 residues. Germline assignment: CDR1 LNHDA and CDR2 SQIVND (reference sequence). V lost 5 bases and J 9 bases, leaving 11 bases between the germline ends. The CDR3 region has the DNA TGTGCCAGTAGTTCTCTAGCGCGTGAGCAGTTCTTC. Residues: CASSSLAREQFF.

The chain is built from TRBV18 and TRBJ2-3; 13 bases align to TRBD2. This CDR3 is built from 17 residues. Trimming at V came to 5 bases and at J to 1 base, leaving 6 bases not matched to a gene. Germline V lookup: CDR1 KGHSH, CDR2 LQKENI. CDR3 protein: CASSSGLAGHRTDTQYF. CDR3 sequence (DNA): TGTGCCAGCTCATCGGGACTAGCGGGACACCGCACAGATACGCAGTATTTT.

The chain recombines TRBV1 with TRBJ2-3; the DNA was not compared with TRBD2, the D call given in the table. TRBV1 is recorded as a pseudogene. CDR3 length equals 19 residues. Here the CDR3 DNA reads TGCACCAGCAGCCAAGATTGGGAGCGCCAAGGCCCCCTTCACGATACGCAGTATTTT. Translated, it gives CTSSQDWERQGPLHDTQYF.

This chain uses TRBV2 with TRBJ2-1, with D perhaps TRBD1 (6 bases). The CDR3 length is 15 residues. Trimming pared 1 base from V and 2 bases from J, leaving 9 bases between. From germline, CDR1 is SNHLY and CDR2 FYNNEI. In DNA form, the CDR3 reads TGTGCCAGCAGTGAAGGACAGGACACCTACAATGAGCAGTTCTTC. It yields the protein CASSEGQDTYNEQFF.

This chain links TRBV5-6 with TRBJ2-1; tentatively, D is TRBD1 (5 bases). V dropped 0 bases and J dropped 5 bases, with 9 bases sitting between them. The CDR3 covers 14 residues. Germline V gives CDR1 SGHDT, CDR2 YYEEEE. The CDR3 DNA reads as TGTGCCAGCAGCTTGGCAGGGCTAGACAATGAGCAGTTCTTC. Translation: CASSLAGLDNEQFF. The variable domain in full, with the rest retrieved from reference TRBV5-6 and TRBJ2-1, is DAGVTQSPTHLIKTRGQQVTLRCSPKSGHDTVSWYQQALGQGPQFIFQYYEEEERQRGNFPDRFSGHQFPNYSSELNVNALLLGDSALYLCASSLAGLDNEQFFGPGTRLTVL.

The chain combines TRBV6-5 with TRBJ2-7, with D perhaps TRBD1 (7 bases). The germline V gene has CDR1 MNHEY and CDR2 SVGAGI. V lost 6 bases and J lost 1, with 10 bases in between. The CDR3 is 13 amino acids. CDR3 protein: CASRRGQSYEQYF. For the CDR3, the DNA is TGTGCCAGCAGGCGGGGACAGTCCTACGAGCAGTACTTC.

This chain joins TRBV5-1 and TRBJ2-5; 10 positions agree with TRBD1. With 4 bases clipped from V and 5 bases from J, the junction kept 11 bases outside the gene matches. The CDR3 runs to 16 residues. The germline V gene has CDR1 SGHRS and CDR2 YFSETQ. The CDR3 DNA is TGCGCCAGCAGCCACAACCGGGACAGGGGAGGGGAGACCCAGTACTTC. It specifies CASSHNRDRGGETQYF.

CDR3 DNA: TGTGCCAGCAGTTTTCGGGCCACTAACTATGGCTACACCTTC. This encodes CASSFRATNYGYTF. The J gene is TRBJ1-2, the V gene TRBV27; D gene ambiguous. Between the trimmed V and J ends, which lost 3 bases and 0 bases, there was a span of 8 bases. This CDR3 is built from 14 residues. The germline V gene encodes CDR1 MNHEY and CDR2 SMNVEV (reference sequence).

The CDR3 DNA reads TGTGCCAGCAGCTTAGTGGGGGCGCTTGAGACCCAGTACTTC. It codes for CASSLVGALETQYF. The rearrangement uses TRBV7-7 and TRBJ2-5, with a weak D call TRBD1 (6 bases). The CDR3 totals 14 residues. V lost 1 base, J lost 5 bases, and 11 bases lay in between. CDR1 is SSHAT, CDR2 FNYEAQ, per germline (reference sequence). Together with reference TRBV7-7 and TRBJ2-5, the CDR3 gives the full variable domain: GAGVSQSPRYKVTKRGQDVTLRCDPISSHATLYWYQQALGQGPEFLTYFNYEAQPDKSGLPSDRFSAERPEGSISTLTIQRTEQRDSAMYRCASSLVGALETQYFGPGTRLLVL.

V is TRBV20-1 and J is TRBJ2-1; D not certain. The germline gives CDR1 DFQATT, CDR2 SNEGSKA (reference sequence). This CDR3 contains 10 residues. CDR3 in DNA: TGCAGGGCGGATAGGAATGAGCAGTTCTTC. Amino acids: CRADRNEQFF.

The chain joins TRBV5-6 to TRBJ2-7, with D unclear. Trimming pared 4 bases from V and 2 bases from J, leaving 10 bases between. Per germline, CDR1 SGHDT and CDR2 YYEEEE. The length of the CDR3 is 13 residues. CDR3 in amino acids: CASSMQVPYEQYF. DNA of the CDR3: TGTGCCAGCAGCATGCAGGTTCCCTACGAGCAGTACTTC.

For this clone: At the DNA level, this CDR3 is encoded by other sequences in the same sample as well. DNA for the CDR3: TGTGCCAGCAGCTTGGACAGGGGTCTATACAATGAGCAGTTCTTC. It yields the protein CASSLDRGLYNEQFF. The chain employs TRBV7-9 and TRBJ2-1, with TRBD1 matching over 9 bases. V was pared by 3 bases and J by 4 bases, with 4 bases of the junction left unmatched. The CDR3 has 15 amino acids. Germline V gene lookup returns CDR1 SEHNR and CDR2 FQNEAQ (reference sequence).

The J gene is TRBJ2-7, the V gene TRBV11-3; the D call may be TRBD1 or TRBD2 (5 bases each). This CDR3 has 13 residues. Germline V CDR1 and CDR2: SGHNT, YENEEA. Trimming took 7 bases from V and 6 from J, leaving 16 bases between them. DNA of the CDR3: TGTGCCAGCACCCGAGGGTCAGGGAGCGAGCAGTACTTC. Its protein product is CASTRGSGSEQYF.

This clone was seen once. V is TRBV11-2 and J is TRBJ1-1, with a possible D match to TRBD1 (6 bases). V was clipped by 1 base and J by 8 bases, with 11 bases between them. Germline V gives CDR1 SGHAT, CDR2 FQNNGV. The CDR3 is 13 residues long. The CDR3 bases are TGTGCCAGCAGCTTAGTAACAGGGAAGGAAGCTTTCTTT. Amino acid sequence: CASSLVTGKEAFF.

The chain carries TRBV27 and TRBJ1-4; maybe TRBD1 (5 bases). V was pared by 5 bases and J by 2 bases, with 12 bases between. Per the germline V gene, CDR1 is MNHEY and CDR2 is SMNVEV (reference sequence). The CDR3 covers 15 residues. Here the CDR3 DNA reads TGTGCCAGCAGTGACAGCCCTCCTACTAATGAAAAACTGTTTTTT. Amino acid sequence: CASSDSPPTNEKLFF.

The chain recombines TRBV7-9 with TRBJ2-7; 9 bases line up with TRBD1. Germline-derived CDR1 and CDR2 are SEHNR and FQNEAQ (reference sequence). V dropped 4 bases and J dropped 1; count of bases not matched to a gene: 5. This CDR3 region has 15 residues. The CDR3 DNA sequence: TGTGCCAGCAGCTCAAGGGACAGGGCGTCCTACGAGCAGTACTTC. Translating gives CASSSRDRASYEQYF.

As DNA, the CDR3 is TGTGCCAGCAGCGGGACTAGCGGGAGTGCAGATACGCAGTATTTT. This codes for CASSGTSGSADTQYF. This sequence joins TRBV2 and TRBJ2-3; 14 nucleotides align to TRBD2. The CDR3 sequence is 15 residues long. CDR1 and CDR2 from the germline V gene are SNHLY and FYNNEI. J was trimmed by 4 bases and V by 6 bases; bases with no gene match: 3.

This chain links TRBV4-3 with TRBJ2-3; D perhaps matches TRBD1 (5 bases). The germline CDR1 and CDR2 sequences are LGHNA and YSLEER. Trimming removed 1 base from V and 2 bases from J, with 13 bases in between. CDR3 length equals 16 residues. CDR3 sequence: CASSQVQGSFTDTQYF. The DNA of the CDR3 is TGCGCCAGCAGCCAAGTCCAGGGCTCCTTCACAGATACGCAGTATTTT.

The chain has TRBV7-2 and TRBJ2-3; D assignment may be TRBD1 or TRBD2 (5 bases each). The CDR3 extends over 14 amino acids. The germline V gene encodes CDR1 SGHTA and CDR2 FQGNSA. With 5 bases removed from V and 3 bases from J, the gap between germline ends came to 12 bases. CDR3 residues: CASSPGTFTDTQYF. The CDR3 nucleotides are TGTGCCAGCAGCCCAGGGACGTTTACAGATACGCAGTATTTT.

This chain links TRBV5-4 with TRBJ2-1; 7 nucleotides match TRBD1. There are 14 residues in the CDR3. Trimming at V came to 4 bases and at J to 5 bases, leaving 6 bases not matched to a gene. Germline CDR1 SGHNT, CDR2 YYREEE (reference sequence). CDR3 sequence: CASSPTGLNNEQFF. CDR3 bases: TGTGCCAGCAGCCCGACAGGGTTGAACAATGAGCAGTTCTTC.

The chain couples TRBV5-4 to TRBJ2-5; 7 bases agree with TRBD2. The germline V gene encodes CDR1 SGHNT and CDR2 YYREEE (reference sequence). V shed 4 bases and J 2 bases; nucleotides not matched to a gene: 8. This CDR3 has 15 residues. CDR3 region: CASSSGEAGQETQYF. The DNA of the CDR3 is TGTGCCAGCAGCAGCGGGGAGGCGGGGCAAGAGACCCAGTACTTC.

The J gene is TRBJ2-5, the V gene TRBV5-4; D gene unclear. Germline assignment: CDR1 SGHNT and CDR2 YYREEE (reference sequence). The V end was cut by 1 base, the J end by 5 bases, with 9 bases between. This CDR3 has 13 residues. CDR3 sequence: CASSLSVVETQYF. DNA for the CDR3: TGTGCCAGCAGCTTGTCTGTAGTCGAGACCCAGTACTTC.

The J gene is TRBJ2-3, the V gene TRBV11-2; no firm D call. The CDR3 spans 13 residues. The V gene's germline CDR1 is SGHAT and CDR2 FQNNGV. V was pared by 5 bases and J by 0 bases, with 6 bases between. The CDR3 protein is CASSKASTDTQYF. Written as DNA, the CDR3 is TGTGCCAGCAGCAAGGCCAGCACAGATACGCAGTATTTT.

The chain uses TRBV9 and TRBJ1-4; D may be TRBD1 (5 bases). This CDR3 comprises 15 residues. The V end was cut by 2 bases, the J end by 10 bases, with 18 bases between. Germline loops: CDR1 SGDLS, CDR2 YYNGEE. The CDR3 DNA follows: TGTGCCAGCAGCGTTGAGTCAGGGAGGTCCGGAAAACTGTTTTTT. Amino acid sequence: CASSVESGRSGKLFF. Full variable domain (outside the CDR3, taken from reference TRBV9 and TRBJ1-4): DSGVTQTPKHLITATGQRVTLRCSPRSGDLSVYWYQQSLDQGLQFLIQYYNGEERAKGNILERFSAQQFPDLHSELNLSSLELGDSALYFCASSVESGRSGKLFFGSGTQLSVL.

The V call is TRBV5-1, the J call TRBJ2-1; D might be TRBD1 (6 bases). Germline loops: CDR1 SGHRS, CDR2 YFSETQ. CDR3 length: 14 residues. The V gene lost 5 bases and the J gene lost 5 bases, with 14 bases spanning the gap. In DNA form, the CDR3 reads TGCGCCAGCAGTTGGATAGCAGGGGACAATGAGCAGTTCTTC. Translation gives CASSWIAGDNEQFF.

Details on this clone: This sample includes further DNA sequences coding for the same CDR3. The rearrangement links TRBV5-1 to TRBJ2-3; perhaps TRBD2 as D (7 bases). The V end lost 2 bases, the J end lost 2 bases, and 9 bases lay between the germline ends. The CDR3 totals 14 residues. The germline V gene has CDR1 SGHRS and CDR2 YFSETQ. The CDR3 here is CASSFGGATDTQYF. The CDR3 bases are TGCGCCAGCAGCTTTGGGGGGGCCACAGATACGCAGTATTTT.

The V gene is TRBV19, the J gene TRBJ2-1; 11 bases line up with TRBD2. Germline V gene sequence: CDR1 LNHDA, CDR2 SQIVND (reference sequence). V shed 10 bases and J 6 bases; nucleotides not matched to a gene: 11. The CDR3 runs to 15 residues. In nucleotides, the CDR3 is TGTGCCACAAGATTTAGCGGGAGGGCCGGCAATGAGCAGTTCTTC. It encodes CATRFSGRAGNEQFF.

The chain employs TRBV4-3 and TRBJ2-7, with D unresolved. The CDR3 has 14 amino acids. The V gene's germline CDR1 is LGHNA and CDR2 YSLEER. Between the trimmed V and J ends, which lost 1 base and 5 bases, there was a span of 12 bases. The CDR3 bases are TGCGCCAGCAGCCAAGCGATGGGATCGCACGAGCAGTACTTC. It codes for CASSQAMGSHEQYF.

About this clone: The sample carries other DNA sequences with the same CDR3. This chain connects TRBV18 to TRBJ1-5; perhaps TRBD1 as D (6 bases). Germline V gives CDR1 KGHSH, CDR2 LQKENI. The CDR3 spans 13 residues. V lost 6 bases and J lost 4, with 10 bases in between. CDR3 protein: CASSPDRNQPQHF. In DNA form, the CDR3 reads TGTGCCAGCTCCCCTGACAGGAATCAGCCCCAGCATTTT.